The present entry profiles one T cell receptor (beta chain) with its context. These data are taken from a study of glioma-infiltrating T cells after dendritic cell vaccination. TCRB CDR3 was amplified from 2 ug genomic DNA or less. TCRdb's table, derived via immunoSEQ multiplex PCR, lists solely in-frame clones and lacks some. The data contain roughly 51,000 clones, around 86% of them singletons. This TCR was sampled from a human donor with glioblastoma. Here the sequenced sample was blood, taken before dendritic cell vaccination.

CDR3 residues: CSAGARDTQYF. DNA of the CDR3: TGCAGTGCGGGGGCCCGGGATACGCAGTATTTT. This chain joins TRBV20-1 and TRBJ2-3; D is possibly TRBD1 (6 bases). CDR3 size: 11 residues. Germline V gives CDR1 DFQATT, CDR2 SNEGSKA (reference sequence). V was shortened by 6 bases and J by 6 bases, with 10 bases between the two germline ends.